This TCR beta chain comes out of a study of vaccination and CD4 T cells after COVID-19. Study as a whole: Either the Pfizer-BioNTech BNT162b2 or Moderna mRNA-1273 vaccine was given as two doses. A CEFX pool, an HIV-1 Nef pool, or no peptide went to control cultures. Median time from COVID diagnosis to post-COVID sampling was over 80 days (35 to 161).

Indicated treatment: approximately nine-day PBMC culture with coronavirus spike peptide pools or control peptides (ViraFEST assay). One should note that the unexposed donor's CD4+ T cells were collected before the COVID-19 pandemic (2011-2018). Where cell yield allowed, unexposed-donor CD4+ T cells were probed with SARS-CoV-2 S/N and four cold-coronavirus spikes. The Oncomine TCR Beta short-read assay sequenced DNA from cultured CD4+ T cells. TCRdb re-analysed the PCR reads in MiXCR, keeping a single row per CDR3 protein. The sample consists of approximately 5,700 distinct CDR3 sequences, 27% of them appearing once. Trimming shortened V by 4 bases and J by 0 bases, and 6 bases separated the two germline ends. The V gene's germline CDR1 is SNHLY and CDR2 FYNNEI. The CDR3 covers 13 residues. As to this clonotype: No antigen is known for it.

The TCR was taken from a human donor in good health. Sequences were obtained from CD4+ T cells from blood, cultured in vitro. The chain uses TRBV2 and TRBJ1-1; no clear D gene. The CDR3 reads CASSVHVNTEAFF. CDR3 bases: TGTGCCAGCAGTGTACACGTGAACACTGAAGCTTTCTTT. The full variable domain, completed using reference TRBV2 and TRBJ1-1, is EPEVTQTPSHQVTQMGQEVILRCVPISNHLYFYWYRQILGQKVEFLVSFYNNEISEKSEIFDDQFSVERPDGSNFTLKIRSTKLEDSAMYFCASSVHVNTEAFFGQGTRLTVV.